This TCR beta chain was identified during a study of breast tumors, draining lymph nodes, adjacent tissues. A single record per CDR3 protein comes from TCRdb applying MiXCR to the multiplex PCR reads. The table lists 100,000 or so distinct CDR3 sequences, less than 25% of them singletons. This clonotype was recorded at least ten times. Its antigen is as yet unknown. Breast cancer patients provided tissue from their axillary draining lymph nodes. The study, taken as a whole, reports: Tumors had less TCR diversity than lymph nodes, more than nontumor tissue. Compared with basal-like, luminal-like tumors shared significantly more repertoire with nontumor tissue.

The sequencing sample was made of axillary lymph node tissue. This sequence originates from a female donor with breast cancer. Some clones in this sample may be carry-over from other donors' samples.

The CDR3 spells CASSLVAGNSPLHF. The DNA of the CDR3 is TGTGCCAGCAGCTTGGTAGCAGGTAATTCACCCCTCCACTTT. The chain employs TRBV5-4 and TRBJ1-6; D unresolved. This CDR3 has 14 amino acids. Germline-derived CDR1 and CDR2 are SGHNT and YYREEE (reference sequence). Trimming removed 0 bases from V and 6 bases from J, with 7 bases in between.